This entry lists 11 T cell receptor beta chains sequenced from one sample in a study of shared clonotypes between healthy human individuals. As defined, naive CD8 cells were CD45RO-negative and positively selected for CCR7, with terminally differentiated effector memory CD45RA+ cells excluded. Here immunoSEQ multiplex PCR was the method, and the copy in TCRdb shows in-frame clones only, minus some. The sample includes some 2.1 million clones, 85% to 95% of them seen just once. Input material: naive CD8+ T cells from PBMCs. These receptor sequences come from a man between 18 and 29 years old in good health. Some clones in this sample may be carry-over from other donors' samples.

This sequence joins TRBV2 and TRBJ2-6, with D hard to call. V was pared by 4 bases and J by 0 bases, with 13 bases between. Germline V lookup: CDR1 SNHLY, CDR2 FYNNEI. This CDR3 comprises 17 residues. The chain's CDR3 is CASSAPYLFSGANVLTF. CDR3 coding DNA: TGTGCCAGCAGTGCCCCTTATCTCTTCTCTGGGGCCAACGTCCTGACTTTC.

CDR3 bases: TGCGCCAGCAGCCAAGGGCTAGCGGGGACACGAGTTGGTGAGCAGTTCTTC. The encoded protein is CASSQGLAGTRVGEQFF. The rearrangement joins TRBV4-1 to TRBJ2-1; 9 bases fit TRBD2. The CDR3 contains 17 residues. Germline CDR1 is MGHRA and CDR2 is YSYEKL. V lost 1 base to trimming and J lost 9 bases; unmatched junction nucleotides: 13.

The gene calls are TRBV27 and TRBJ1-1; possibly TRBD1 for D (5 bases). The germline CDR1 and CDR2 sequences are MNHEY and SMNVEV (reference sequence). Trimming shortened V by 10 bases and J by 5 bases, and 17 bases separated the two germline ends. The CDR3 contains 13 residues. The CDR3 nucleotides are TGTGCCACCAGCGAGGGGCGGCTGACTGAAGCTTTCTTT. Translation gives CATSEGRLTEAFF.

This clone was seen only once. The chain joins TRBV4-2 to TRBJ2-2, with TRBD2 matching over 11 bases. Trimming at V came to 3 bases and at J to 3 bases, leaving 0 bases not matched to a gene. This CDR3 has 15 residues. Germline V gene lookup returns CDR1 LGHNA and CDR2 YNFKEQ. The CDR3 region is CASSQGLADTGELFF. The CDR3 DNA reads as TGTGCCAGCAGCCAGGGACTAGCGGACACCGGGGAGCTGTTTTTT.

The chain combines TRBV15 with TRBJ2-7, with a tentative D call TRBD1 (6 bases). This CDR3 spans 15 amino acids. Trimming shortened V by 3 bases and J by 0 bases, and 12 bases separated the two germline ends. Germline-derived CDR1 and CDR2 are LNHNV and YYDKDF (reference sequence). CDR3 in amino acids: CATSSAPDSSYEQYF. CDR3 nucleotides: TGTGCCACCAGCAGTGCCCCGGACAGCTCCTACGAGCAGTACTTC.

As concerns this clone: This sample also contains other DNA sequences that code for the same CDR3. The rearrangement joins TRBV7-9 to TRBJ2-3; 7 bases line up with TRBD1. V was pared by 3 bases and J by 1 base, with 4 bases of the junction left unmatched. CDR3 size: 15 residues. Germline V CDR1 and CDR2: SEHNR, FQNEAQ (reference sequence). The CDR3 sequence: CASSLGQGGTDTQYF. The CDR3 DNA is TGTGCCAGCAGCTTGGGGCAGGGGGGCACAGATACGCAGTATTTT.

The chain carries TRBV14 and TRBJ2-1, with unresolved D. V gave up 1 base and J gave up 5 bases, with 6 bases separating them. The CDR3 length is 13 residues. Germline loops: CDR1 SGHDN, CDR2 FVKESK. The CDR3 DNA sequence: TGTGCCAGCAGCCAAGCCTTTAACAATGAGCAGTTCTTC. This encodes CASSQAFNNEQFF.

The V gene is TRBV28, the J gene TRBJ2-7; TRBD2 matches 8 bases. V was clipped by 6 bases and J by 2 bases; unmatched bases: 6. The germline V gene has CDR1 MDHEN and CDR2 SYDVKM. The CDR3 is 14 residues long. The CDR3 DNA follows: TGTGCCAGCAGCCCGACTAGCGCTCCCTACGAGCAGTACTTC. As protein: CASSPTSAPYEQYF. The whole variable domain, filled in from reference TRBV28 and TRBJ2-7, reads DVKVTQSSRYLVKRTGEKVFLECVQDMDHENMFWYRQDPGLGLRLIYFSYDVKMKEKGDIPEGYSVSREKKERFSLILESASTNQTSMYLCASSPTSAPYEQYFGPGTRLTVT.

The chain recombines TRBV19 with TRBJ1-6; D is possibly TRBD1 (5 bases). Per the germline V gene, CDR1 is LNHDA and CDR2 is SQIVND (reference sequence). With 6 bases removed from V and 8 bases from J, the gap between germline ends came to 11 bases. This CDR3 comprises 13 residues. As DNA, the CDR3 is TGTGCCAGTAGGAGGGACCGAGATTCACCCCTCCACTTT. Translation: CASRRDRDSPLHF.

V is TRBV19 and J is TRBJ2-7; TRBD2 matches 8 bases. The V gene end was trimmed by 9 bases and the J gene end by 7 bases; junction bases not matched to a gene: 11. The CDR3 length is 13 residues. The germline gives CDR1 LNHDA, CDR2 SQIVND (reference sequence). The CDR3 spells CASASGGRGEQYF. The CDR3 DNA follows: TGTGCCAGCGCCTCGGGGGGGCGGGGAGAGCAGTACTTC.

This chain joins TRBV27 and TRBJ2-3; D is uncertain. Germline lookup yields CDR1 MNHEY and CDR2 SMNVEV (reference sequence). The CDR3 is 15 amino acids. V was shortened by 2 bases and J by 1 base, with 10 bases between the two germline ends. The CDR3, as DNA: TGTGCCAGCAGTTTAACCCGGTGGGGCACAGATACGCAGTATTTT. Amino acids: CASSLTRWGTDTQYF.